Shown below are 12 T cell receptor beta chains from a single sample sequenced in a study of Ad26.COV2.S vaccination and SARS-CoV-2 variants. Noted treatment: 15 to 20 received Ad26.COV2.S at low or high dose, single or two shots; about 5 received placebo; per-sample allocation not given. Each sample was drawn 63 days after the first injection (of vaccine or placebo). Only in-frame clones appear in the TCRdb table, and some are missing; sequencing was by immunoSEQ multiplex PCR. Of some 320,000 clones in the sample, just over 85% were seen once. Here the sequenced sample was peripheral blood, taken in a trial of Ad26.COV2.S vaccine versus placebo. The receptors were sampled from a person aged 18 to 65 who received the Ad26.COV2.S COVID-19 vaccine or a placebo.

In this sample, this clone turned up a few times. The rearrangement links TRBV6-6 to TRBJ1-2; TRBD1 might be the D (5 bases). V was clipped by 9 bases and J by 1 base, with 6 bases between them. This CDR3 has 11 residues. Germline V gives CDR1 MNHNY, CDR2 SVGAGI (reference sequence). Written as DNA, the CDR3 is TGTGCCAGTCAGGGTAACTATGGCTACACCTTC. Encoded protein: CASQGNYGYTF.

As to this clone: This CDR3 is also generated by other DNA sequences in the sample. The chain uses TRBV4-3 and TRBJ1-2; D possibly corresponds to TRBD1 (5 bases). The length of the CDR3 is 14 residues. Trimming stripped 0 bases from V and 4 bases from J, with 9 bases between. Germline V gene lookup returns CDR1 LGHNA and CDR2 YSLEER. The CDR3 nucleotides are TGCGCCAGCAGCCAAGATCGTGGGGGCTATGGCTACACCTTC. Translating gives CASSQDRGGYGYTF.

J is TRBJ1-3 and V is TRBV5-1; D is unclear. Between the trimmed V and J ends, which lost 1 base and 2 bases, there was a span of 10 bases. CDR3 size: 15 residues. Germline V gene lookup returns CDR1 SGHRS and CDR2 YFSETQ. CDR3 region: CASSLPENTGNTIYF. Written as DNA, the CDR3 is TGCGCCAGCAGCTTGCCGGAGAATACTGGAAACACCATATATTTT.

The rearrangement uses TRBV5-6 and TRBJ1-3, with 10 bases fitting TRBD1. Germline V gene sequence: CDR1 SGHDT, CDR2 YYEEEE. Trimming cost V 4 bases and J 3 bases; bases outside gene matches: 13. CDR3 length: 18 residues. The CDR3 DNA is TGTGCCAGCAGCAAACTTACCGGGACAGGGGTCGATGGAAACACCATATATTTT. It codes for CASSKLTGTGVDGNTIYF.

The CDR3 here is CASSQGLAGELFF. The CDR3 nucleotides read TGCGCCAGCAGCCAGGGACTAGCCGGGGAGCTGTTTTTT. The chain carries TRBV4-1 and TRBJ2-2, with 8 bases lining up with TRBD2. Germline V gene data show CDR1 as MGHRA and CDR2 as YSYEKL. V shed 3 bases and J 6 bases; nucleotides not matched to a gene: 0. This CDR3 comprises 13 residues.

This clone was counted between two and nine times. The chain employs TRBV2 and TRBJ1-5; D gene unclear. Germline V CDR1 and CDR2: SNHLY, FYNNEI. This CDR3 is 11 amino acids long. With 4 bases removed from V and 9 bases from J, the gap between germline ends came to 7 bases. The CDR3 spells CASSGGGPQHF. The DNA of the CDR3 is TGTGCCAGCAGTGGGGGAGGGCCCCAGCATTTT.

V is TRBV18 and J is TRBJ2-7, with a possible D match to TRBD1 (5 bases). Germline V gene sequence: CDR1 KGHSH, CDR2 LQKENI. V gave up 3 bases and J gave up 1 base, with 13 bases separating them. This CDR3 comprises 15 residues. The CDR3 DNA reads TGTGCCAGCTCACCCTCGCAGGGCGGATCCTACGAGCAGTACTTC. Translation: CASSPSQGGSYEQYF. Full variable domain (remainder filled in from reference TRBV18 and TRBJ2-7): NAGVMQNPRHLVRRRGQEARLRCSPMKGHSHVYWYRQLPEEGLKFMVYLQKENIIDESGMPKERFSAEFPKEGPSILRIQQVVRGDSAAYFCASSPSQGGSYEQYFGPGTRLTVT.

This sequence joins TRBV5-1 and TRBJ1-2; the D gene is possibly TRBD1 (5 bases). The length of the CDR3 is 14 residues. The germline gives CDR1 SGHRS, CDR2 YFSETQ. The V and J ends lost 0 bases and 8 bases respectively, with 14 bases between them. CDR3 nucleotides: TGCGCCAGCAGCTTGGAGGGGAATTCTATGGGCTACACCTTC. Its protein is CASSLEGNSMGYTF.

In this sample, this clone turned up a few times. The chain recombines TRBV6-5 with TRBJ1-5; D possibly corresponds to TRBD1 (6 bases). This CDR3 has 14 amino acids. V lost 8 bases and J lost 1, with 12 bases in between. Germline CDR1 and CDR2: MNHEY and SVGAGI. CDR3 in DNA: TGTGCCAGCGGGAGGACAGAGAGCAATCAGCCCCAGCATTTT. Translated: CASGRTESNQPQHF.

This chain joins TRBV19 and TRBJ1-3; no firm D call. The V and J ends lost 5 bases and 0 bases respectively, with 8 bases between them. The CDR3 is 14 residues long. Germline CDR1 reads LNHDA; CDR2 reads SQIVND (reference sequence). CDR3 protein: CASSPRTSGNTIYF. The CDR3 DNA is TGTGCCAGTAGTCCCAGGACCTCTGGAAACACCATATATTTT.

J is TRBJ1-1 and V is TRBV19; TRBD1 matches 12 bases. The V segment lost 8 bases and the J segment 5 bases; nucleotides outside the gene matches: 21. Germline CDR1 reads LNHDA; CDR2 reads SQIVND (reference sequence). The CDR3 spans 19 residues. CDR3 protein: CASSPSDRDRGRIRTEAFF. DNA of the CDR3: TGTGCCAGTTCTCCCTCGGACCGGGACAGGGGGCGTATAAGAACTGAAGCTTTCTTT.

The rearrangement uses TRBV4-3 and TRBJ1-3, with D possibly TRBD1 on 6 matching bases. In germline, CDR1 is LGHNA, CDR2 YSLEER. Trimming shortened V by 3 bases and J by 0 bases, and 9 bases separated the two germline ends. The CDR3 contains 15 residues. CDR3 nucleotide sequence: TGCGCCAGCAGCCAGACAGGCTACTCTGGAAACACCATATATTTT. Translation: CASSQTGYSGNTIYF.